Listed here are 21 T cell receptor beta chains from one sample, sequenced in a study of long-term antiretroviral therapy in people with HIV. At survey level, the immunoSEQ assay was run in its v3.0 version. The repertoire was sequenced with immunoSEQ multiplex PCR; TCRdb's copy has only in-frame clones and lacks some. The sample yields around 21,000 clones, less than 95% seen once. The source material was unsorted PBMCs, sampled approximately 4.4 years before starting antiretroviral therapy. The receptors shown here come from a young woman with HIV.

V gene TRBV27 combines with J gene TRBJ1-2, with a weak D call TRBD1 (5 bases). CDR1 and CDR2 from the germline V gene are MNHEY and SMNVEV (reference sequence). V shed 5 bases and J shed 6 bases, with 13 bases lying between them. The CDR3 runs to 13 residues. The CDR3 DNA reads as TGTGCCAGCAGTCCGCTGGGGGGTCATGGCTACACCTTC. Its protein product is CASSPLGGHGYTF.

The chain has TRBV19 and TRBJ1-6; the D gene is possibly TRBD1 (6 bases). V gave up 3 bases and J gave up 13 bases, with 25 bases separating them. The germline V gene has CDR1 LNHDA and CDR2 SQIVND (reference sequence). The CDR3 runs 17 residues. Written as DNA, the CDR3 is TGTGCCAGTAGTATTCCCCGTCTCTCAGGGGCGATCGGGCCCCTCCACTTT. Translation gives CASSIPRLSGAIGPLHF.

The V gene is TRBV7-9, the J gene TRBJ2-2; 8 nucleotides match TRBD1. CDR3 size: 16 residues. Unmatched junction bases numbered 5, after V lost 4 bases and J lost 1 base. Germline V gene lookup returns CDR1 SEHNR and CDR2 FQNEAQ (reference sequence). This CDR3 reads CASSSTGGMNTGELFF. In DNA, the CDR3 is TGTGCCAGCAGCTCTACAGGGGGGATGAACACCGGGGAGCTGTTTTTT.

This chain joins TRBV5-1 and TRBJ1-2; D is uncertain. This CDR3 is 14 amino acids long. Trimming stripped 0 bases from V and 3 bases from J, with 9 bases between. CDR1 is SGHRS and CDR2 is YFSETQ in the germline V gene. CDR3 sequence (DNA): TGCGCCAGCAGCTTGGCCGCGGAGGACTATGGCTACACCTTC. Its translation: CASSLAAEDYGYTF. Complete variable domain (other parts from reference TRBV5-1 and TRBJ1-2): KAGVTQTPRYLIKTRGQQVTLSCSPISGHRSVSWYQQTPGQGLQFLFEYFSETQRNKGNFPGRFSGRQFSNSRSEMNVSTLELGDSALYLCASSLAAEDYGYTFGSGTRLTVV.

The chain links TRBV5-1 to TRBJ1-6, with TRBD1 matching over 8 bases. The CDR3 runs 16 residues. Germline CDR1 and CDR2: SGHRS and YFSETQ. Trimming removed 4 bases from V and 7 bases from J; junction bases left unmatched: 10. The CDR3 region has the DNA TGCGCCAGCAGCATGGGACAGGCCTTTGGGAATTCACCCCTCCACTTT. Encoded protein: CASSMGQAFGNSPLHF.

This clone was seen a single time. V gene TRBV9 combines with J gene TRBJ2-5; maybe TRBD1 (6 bases). With 3 bases removed from V and 5 bases from J, the gap between germline ends came to 17 bases. CDR3 length equals 15 residues. Per germline, CDR1 SGDLS and CDR2 YYNGEE. CDR3 DNA: TGTGCCAGCAGCGATGGGGGACATATGGTCGAGACCCAGTACTTC. Translation: CASSDGGHMVETQYF.

The chain has TRBV6-4 and TRBJ2-3; D not certain. Germline values: CDR1 MRHNA, CDR2 SNTAGT. The CDR3 has 15 amino acids. Trimming shortened V by 4 bases and J by 6 bases, and 17 bases separated the two germline ends. The chain's CDR3 is CASSGSSGPADTQYF. CDR3 nucleotide sequence: TGTGCCAGCAGTGGCTCGTCTGGACCAGCGGATACGCAGTATTTT.

The rearrangement links TRBV19 to TRBJ2-3; D is undetermined. Per the germline V gene, CDR1 is LNHDA and CDR2 is SQIVND (reference sequence). Trimming stripped 5 bases from V and 0 bases from J, with 6 bases between. CDR3 length: 13 residues. For the CDR3, the DNA is TGTGCCAGTAGTCTACCAAGCACAGATACGCAGTATTTT. Translation: CASSLPSTDTQYF.

The chain recombines TRBV7-9 with TRBJ1-1; 9 nucleotides line up with TRBD1. CDR1 SEHNR and CDR2 FQNEAQ come from the germline V gene (reference sequence). J lost 0 bases, V lost 5 bases, and 4 bases had no gene match. The CDR3 covers 15 residues. The CDR3 bases are TGTGCCAGCAGCCCAACAGGGGGCGTGAACACTGAAGCTTTCTTT. It codes for CASSPTGGVNTEAFF.

The rearrangement uses TRBV6-6 and TRBJ1-5, with D possibly being TRBD1 (5 bases). The V end lost 8 bases, the J end lost 4 bases, and 12 bases lay between the germline ends. This CDR3 has 13 residues. Germline V CDR1 and CDR2: MNHNY, SVGAGI (reference sequence). The CDR3 nucleotides read TGTGCCAGCCATGGGTCAGGGAATCAGCCCCAGCATTTT. It yields the protein CASHGSGNQPQHF.

This chain's CDR3 is CASSYSILYRDGEQYF. CDR3 sequence (DNA): TGTGCCAGCAGTTACTCGATTCTTTACAGGGACGGCGAGCAGTACTTC. The rearrangement links TRBV6-5 to TRBJ2-7; D might be TRBD1 (6 bases). V lost 0 bases to trimming and J lost 6 bases, with 18 bases between them. Germline V lookup: CDR1 MNHEY, CDR2 SVGAGI. The CDR3 runs 16 residues.

The chain carries TRBV7-9 and TRBJ2-4; maybe TRBD1 (6 bases). Deletions cut 2 bases from V and 5 bases from J, with 19 bases between. Germline V lookup: CDR1 SEHNR, CDR2 FQNEAQ (reference sequence). This CDR3 is 17 amino acids long. For the CDR3, the DNA is TGTGCCAGCAGCTTATTTCAGGGGACGGGGCGGCAAAACATTCAGTACTTC. Translating gives CASSLFQGTGRQNIQYF.

The gene calls are TRBV4-1 and TRBJ1-3; the D gene is possibly TRBD1 (6 bases). CDR1 MGHRA and CDR2 YSYEKL come from the germline V gene. The CDR3 consists of 15 residues. V was shortened by 0 bases and J by 3 bases, with 9 bases between the two germline ends. In DNA, the CDR3 is TGCGCCAGCAGCCAAGATCAGGGGAGTGGAAACACCATATATTTT. Translated, it gives CASSQDQGSGNTIYF.

The count of this clone is one. V usage is TRBV2 and J usage is TRBJ2-3; no definite D call. V lost 5 bases and J lost 0, with 15 bases in between. Germline V lookup: CDR1 SNHLY, CDR2 FYNNEI. The CDR3 is made up of 16 amino acids. The CDR3 coding sequence is TGTGCCAGCAGTCTCTTCATGGATCTTAGCACAGATACGCAGTATTTT. This codes for CASSLFMDLSTDTQYF.

In its sample, this clone was seen a few times. The chain has TRBV4-1 and TRBJ1-6; D remains ambiguous. CDR3 size: 13 residues. With 3 bases removed from V and 8 bases from J, the gap between germline ends came to 8 bases. Germline CDR1 reads MGHRA; CDR2 reads YSYEKL. DNA of the CDR3: TGCGCCAGCAGCCAGCGACTCGATTCACCCCTCCACTTT. Its translation: CASSQRLDSPLHF.

The chain carries TRBV2 and TRBJ2-1; tentatively, D is TRBD2 (5 bases). The CDR3 contains 12 residues. The germline V gene encodes CDR1 SNHLY and CDR2 FYNNEI. V was shortened by 4 bases and J by 5 bases, with 6 bases between the two germline ends. The CDR3 sequence is CASSAEDNEQFF. In DNA, the CDR3 is TGTGCCAGCAGTGCGGAGGACAATGAGCAGTTCTTC.

The chain's CDR3 is CASKEQDLSPLHF. The CDR3 DNA is TGTGCCAGCAAGGAGCAGGATCTATCACCCCTCCACTTT. V and J are TRBV13 and TRBJ1-6; D is unresolved. The germline gives CDR1 PRHDT, CDR2 FYEKMQ (reference sequence). The CDR3 loop spans 13 amino acids. Trimming pared 7 bases from V and 10 bases from J, leaving 14 bases between.

This chain uses TRBV11-3 with TRBJ2-1; no firm D call. V was pared by 0 bases and J by 5 bases, with 11 bases between. There are 15 residues in the CDR3. Germline values: CDR1 SGHNT, CDR2 YENEEA. The CDR3 DNA reads as TGTGCCAGCAGCTTAGAGGGAAAGGTGAACAATGAGCAGTTCTTC. Its translation is CASSLEGKVNNEQFF.

This chain connects TRBV7-9 to TRBJ2-3; D call uncertain. Per the germline V gene, CDR1 is SEHNR and CDR2 is FQNEAQ (reference sequence). The V end was cut by 5 bases, the J end by 0 bases, with 9 bases between. CDR3 size: 14 residues. CDR3 in amino acids: CASSPPSSTDTQYF. Written as DNA, the CDR3 is TGTGCCAGCAGCCCTCCGAGTAGCACAGATACGCAGTATTTT.

The chain carries TRBV5-1 and TRBJ2-1; 10 bases map to TRBD2. Germline V lookup: CDR1 SGHRS, CDR2 YFSETQ. The CDR3 has 16 residues. The V segment lost 1 base and the J segment 5 bases; nucleotides outside the gene matches: 6. CDR3 nucleotide sequence: TGCGCCAGCAGCTTGAGAGAGCTAGCGGGGGACAATGAGCAGTTCTTC. This translates into CASSLRELAGDNEQFF.

The chain recombines TRBV7-6 with TRBJ2-3; D could derive from TRBD1 or TRBD2 (5 bases each). V was trimmed by 2 bases and J by 2 bases, leaving 11 bases between them. Looked up from germline, CDR1 is SGHVS and CDR2 is FNYEAQ. The CDR3 sequence is 15 residues long. In DNA form, the CDR3 reads TGTGCCAGCAGCTTAAGGGACGGATACACAGATACGCAGTATTTT. This sequence encodes CASSLRDGYTDTQYF. Full variable domain (outside the CDR3, taken from reference TRBV7-6 and TRBJ2-3): GAGVSQSPRYKVTKRGQDVALRCDPISGHVSLYWYRQALGQGPEFLTYFNYEAQQDKSGLPNDRFSAERPEGSISTLTIQRTEQRDSAMYRCASSLRDGYTDTQYFGPGTRLTVL.